This T cell receptor beta chain was sequenced in a study of glioma-infiltrating T cells after dendritic cell vaccination. General study points: Patients with more pretreatment TILs had longer time to progression and survival.

Documented time point: after dendritic cell vaccination, including at tumor progression/relapse. Selection required adequate fresh-frozen tumor tissue plus more than two years' survival data. V was pared by 6 bases and J by 8 bases, with 7 bases of the junction left unmatched. CDR1 and CDR2 (germline): MNHNS, SASEGT. The CDR3 is 13 amino acids. The PCR used 60 V beta and 13 J beta primers. The data were produced by immunoSEQ multiplex PCR, yet TCRdb's version contains in-frame clones alone and is incomplete. This table holds 85,000 or so clones, around 85% found once. About this clone itself: The antigen is undetermined.

The input for sequencing was blood, taken after dendritic cell vaccination. The rearrangement uses TRBV6-1 and TRBJ2-1; TRBD1 agrees at 7 bases. The TCR comes from a human donor with glioblastoma. The CDR3 DNA sequence: TGTGCCAGCAGAAACAGGGGTCCCGATGAGCAGTTCTTC. Translating it yields CASRNRGPDEQFF.